Sequencing of this T cell receptor beta chain was carried out in a study of T cells in Graves' hyperthyroidism and ophthalmopathy. The CDR3 is 16 residues long. Trimming took 3 bases from V and 3 from J, leaving 14 bases between them. CDR1 and CDR2 (germline): SNHLY, FYNNEI. Amplified TCR beta CDR3 regions came from RNA transcripts. A first-round RT-PCR of the TCR CDR3 used the HTBI primer set. TCRdb recomputed calls from the multiplex PCR reads with MiXCR, one row per CDR3 protein. The sample carries under 350,000 distinct CDR3 sequences, 18% recorded once. In this sample, this clonotype turned up many times.

The chain uses TRBV2 and TRBJ2-2; TRBD2 is a possible D gene (6 bases). The TCR was taken from a woman between 45 and 65 years old with Graves' hyperthyroidism. Material: blood. The CDR3 loop is CASSERDSKDTGELFF. In DNA, the CDR3 is TGTGCCAGCAGTGAGCGGGACTCGAAAGACACCGGGGAGCTGTTTTTT.